Listed here are 32 T cell receptor beta chains from one sample, sequenced in a study of blood T cells in healthy people across ages. Combining a sample-barcoded 5' primer with a J-beta primer mix, a second PCR ran for roughly 7 to 11 cycles. TCRdb reanalysed the 5' RACE reads using MiXCR and keeps one entry per CDR3 protein. Of about 780,000 distinct CDR3 sequences in the sample, 25% to 30% were seen once. These sequences were also reported in another study, on T cells of mothers and their children.

What was sequenced was blood. Every receptor here comes from a boy younger than 18 in good health.

In this sample, this clonotype turned up a few times. The V call is TRBV20-1, the J call TRBJ1-4; D is unclear. Germline-derived CDR1 and CDR2 are DFQATT and SNEGSKA (reference sequence). The germline V and J ends were trimmed by 5 bases and 6 bases, with 13 bases remaining between them. The CDR3 contains 13 residues. The CDR3 nucleotides read TGCAGTGCTCGACCTTCTTACGATGAAAAACTGTTTTTT. Translating it yields CSARPSYDEKLFF.

The rearrangement links TRBV15 to TRBJ2-1; tentatively, D is TRBD1 or TRBD2 (5 bases each). This CDR3 is 13 amino acids long. Germline assignment: CDR1 LNHNV and CDR2 YYDKDF (reference sequence). The ends were cut back, 3 bases at V and 8 bases at J, with 11 bases in the middle. The CDR3 DNA is TGTGCCACCAGCAGGTCACTAGGGGATGAGCAGTTCTTC. Protein sequence: CATSRSLGDEQFF. Drawing the rest from reference TRBV15 and TRBJ2-1, the complete variable domain is DAMVIQNPRYQVTQFGKPVTLSCSQTLNHNVMYWYQQKSSQAPKLLFHYYDKDFNNEADTPDNFQSRRPNTSFCFLDIRSPGLGDTAMYLCATSRSLGDEQFFGPGTRLTVL.

This clonotype was counted a few times. The chain links TRBV7-2 to TRBJ2-1, with 8 bases lining up with TRBD2. With V trimmed by 2 bases and J by 6 bases, 6 bases remained unmatched. The CDR3 length is 15 residues. Germline V gene sequence: CDR1 SGHTA, CDR2 FQGNSA. This chain's CDR3 is CASSLRGLGGNEQFF. CDR3 coding DNA: TGTGCCAGCAGCTTAAGGGGACTAGGAGGCAATGAGCAGTTCTTC.

Worth noting for this clonotype: The junction and the germline gene differ at one end; a read error may be behind it. The chain has TRBV20-1 and TRBJ2-5, with TRBD2 matching 9 bases. The CDR3 spans 17 residues. Per germline, CDR1 DFQATT and CDR2 SNEGSKA (reference sequence). The CDR3 here is CSARDYERGAPQEAQYF. The CDR3 region has the DNA TGCAGTGCTAGAGATTACGAGCGGGGGGCCCCTCAAGAGGCCCAGTACTTC.

This chain uses TRBV29-1 with TRBJ2-1; 15 bases fit TRBD2. Germline CDR1 SQVTM, CDR2 ANQGSEA. The V gene end was trimmed by 7 bases and the J gene end by 9 bases; junction bases not matched to a gene: 1. This CDR3 is 12 amino acids long. The CDR3 region has the DNA TGCAGCGGGACTAGCGGGGGGGGTGAGCAGTTCTTC. This codes for CSGTSGGGEQFF.

This clonotype appeared a few times. This chain connects TRBV4-1 to TRBJ1-4; no firm D call. Between the trimmed V and J ends, which lost 0 bases and 8 bases, there was a span of 16 bases. The CDR3 has 16 amino acids. Germline values: CDR1 MGHRA, CDR2 YSYEKL. This chain's CDR3 is CASSQDWAGRAEKLFF. CDR3 nucleotide sequence: TGCGCCAGCAGCCAAGATTGGGCGGGGAGGGCAGAAAAACTGTTTTTT.

The chain uses TRBV20-1 and TRBJ1-2; D is unclear. This CDR3 contains 14 residues. Per the germline V gene, CDR1 is DFQATT and CDR2 is SNEGSKA (reference sequence). V was cut by 0 bases and J by 5 bases, with 13 bases left in between. Written as DNA, the CDR3 is TGCAGTGCTAGAGACCAGACCGCGTCTTATGGCTACACCTTC. Translation: CSARDQTASYGYTF.

The rearrangement joins TRBV2 to TRBJ1-5; possible D gene TRBD1, 6 bases. The V and J ends lost 2 bases and 7 bases respectively, with 12 bases between them. Germline V gene sequence: CDR1 SNHLY, CDR2 FYNNEI. There are 14 residues in the CDR3. The CDR3 DNA follows: TGTGCCAGCAGTGAATTGGGGGCTGGGCAGCCCCAGCATTTT. Translating it yields CASSELGAGQPQHF.

This chain connects TRBV15 to TRBJ2-3; TRBD2 might be the D (6 bases). Germline CDR1 and CDR2: LNHNV and YYDKDF (reference sequence). V lost 1 base to trimming and J lost 0 bases, with 14 bases between them. The CDR3 extends over 17 amino acids. The CDR3 sequence: CATSRGSLGTSTDTQYF. DNA for the CDR3: TGTGCCACCAGCAGAGGGTCCCTGGGGACTAGCACAGATACGCAGTATTTT.

Turning to this clonotype: A read error may explain this, as a much larger clone is one base away. The V gene is TRBV2, the J gene TRBJ1-4, with 8 bases identical to TRBD1. The CDR3 consists of 14 residues. The germline V gene has CDR1 SNHLY and CDR2 FYNNEI. The V and J ends lost 4 bases and 5 bases, in that order; junction bases with no gene match: 3. CDR3 region: CASSADRVNEKLFF. CDR3 DNA sequence: TGTGCCAGCAGTGCGGACAGGGTCAATGAAAAACTGTTTTTT. Combining the CDR3 with reference TRBV2 and TRBJ1-4 gives the whole variable domain EPEVTQTPSHQVTQMGQEVILRCVPISNHLYFYWYRQILGQKVEFLVSFYNNEISEKSEIFDDQFSVERPDGSNFTLKIRSTKLEDSAMYFCASSADRVNEKLFFGSGTQLSVL.

This clonotype was seen more than once but under ten times. The chain is built from TRBV12-3 or TRBV12-4 and TRBJ1-3; D uncertain. This CDR3 has 15 amino acids. V lost 3 bases, J lost 0 bases, and 9 bases lay in between. CDR3 region: CASSFEPGSGNTIYF. CDR3 nucleotide sequence: TGTGCCAGCAGTTTCGAACCGGGCTCTGGAAACACCATATATTTT.

This chain links TRBV11-2 with TRBJ2-5; 9 bases are shared with TRBD2. The germline gives CDR1 SGHAT, CDR2 FQNNGV. This CDR3 has 17 amino acids. Losses at the gene ends were 1 base for V and 6 bases for J; bases not matched to a gene: 12. The CDR3 region has the DNA TGTGCCAGCAGCTTAGTTTTAGCGGGGGCCCCCGGGCAGACCCAGTACTTC. Translated: CASSLVLAGAPGQTQYF. The entire variable domain, with the rest obtained from reference TRBV11-2 and TRBJ2-5, is as follows: EAGVAQSPRYKIIEKRQSVAFWCNPISGHATLYWYQQILGQGPKLLIQFQNNGVVDDSQLPKDRFSAERLKGVDSTLKIQPAKLEDSAVYLCASSLVLAGAPGQTQYFGPGTRLLVL.

This clonotype was picked up a small number of times. The chain couples TRBV2 to TRBJ1-2; D remains ambiguous. Germline CDR1 reads SNHLY; CDR2 reads FYNNEI. Trimming pared 6 bases from V and 8 bases from J, leaving 13 bases between. CDR3 size: 12 residues. The CDR3 spells CASRFYSEGYTF. The CDR3, as DNA: TGTGCCAGCAGGTTCTATTCGGAGGGCTACACCTTC.

V usage is TRBV2 and J usage is TRBJ2-3; TRBD2 agrees at 11 bases. The CDR3 contains 16 residues. The germline V gene has CDR1 SNHLY and CDR2 FYNNEI. V lost 5 bases and J lost 4; bases outside the gene matches: 8. CDR3 coding DNA: TGTGCCAGCAGTTATAGCGGGGGGGCTAGGTCAGATACGCAGTATTTT. Its protein is CASSYSGGARSDTQYF.

This clonotype has a handful of counts. The chain links TRBV12-3 or TRBV12-4 to TRBJ1-1; D is undetermined. The CDR3 totals 15 residues. V dropped 3 bases and J dropped 0 bases, with 11 bases sitting between them. The CDR3 DNA is TGTGCCAGCAGTTTCTCGACCACCCTGAACACTGAAGCTTTCTTT. This gives the protein CASSFSTTLNTEAFF.

V and J are TRBV5-5 and TRBJ2-5; tentative D call: TRBD2 (6 bases). The J call may be in error: the DNA end matches TRBJ2-1 better. Germline CDR1 reads SGHKS; CDR2 reads YYEKEE (reference sequence). The CDR3 extends over 15 amino acids. The CDR3: CASSWEARSYNEQFF. In DNA form, the CDR3 reads TGTGCCAGCAGCTGGGAGGCGAGATCCTACAATGAGCAGTTCTTC.

The chain joins TRBV5-6 to TRBJ2-7; TRBD2 might be the D (6 bases). CDR3 size: 13 residues. Germline lookup yields CDR1 SGHDT and CDR2 YYEEEE. V gave up 4 bases and J gave up 7 bases, with 15 bases separating them. The CDR3 nucleotides are TGTGCCAGCAGCCCCGGAGGGGATCGGGAGCAGTACTTC. It is translated as CASSPGGDREQYF.

J is TRBJ1-5 and V is TRBV12-3 or TRBV12-4; D might be TRBD1 (6 bases). The V end lost 7 bases, the J end lost 3 bases, and 16 bases lay between the germline ends. The CDR3 is 15 residues long. The CDR3 is CASKLGTLINQPQHF. DNA for the CDR3: TGTGCCAGCAAACTCGGGACACTAATCAATCAGCCCCAGCATTTT.

The rearrangement joins TRBV4-1 to TRBJ1-6; D ambiguous. This CDR3 is built from 17 residues. V lost 0 bases and J 2 bases, leaving 11 bases between the germline ends. Per germline, CDR1 MGHRA and CDR2 YSYEKL. The CDR3 here is CASSQEEQTAYNSPLHF. The CDR3 nucleotides are TGCGCCAGCAGCCAAGAAGAGCAGACCGCCTATAATTCACCCCTCCACTTT.

The chain links TRBV9 to TRBJ1-4; D unresolved. V gave up 7 bases and J gave up 0 bases, with 10 bases separating them. The CDR3 runs 14 residues. Per germline, CDR1 SGDLS and CDR2 YYNGEE. The CDR3 nucleotides read TGTGCCAGCGCCCCGAGTCCAACTAATGAAAAACTGTTTTTT. Its translation is CASAPSPTNEKLFF.

V is TRBV20-1 and J is TRBJ1-6; D is ambiguous. CDR1 is DFQATT and CDR2 is SNEGSKA in the germline V gene (reference sequence). The CDR3 sequence is 13 residues long. Trimming took 6 bases from V and 7 from J, leaving 13 bases between them. The CDR3 bases are TGCAGTGCGAGGTCGGGGTACAATTCACCCCTCCACTTT. This codes for CSARSGYNSPLHF.

To note about this clonotype: Germline and junction disagree at one end, which may indicate a read error. The chain joins TRBV4-1 to TRBJ2-4; TRBD1 aligns across 8 bases. CDR3 size: 14 residues. The germline gives CDR1 MGHRA, CDR2 YSYEKL. Here the CDR3 reads CASSERDGRGPEDF. DNA for the CDR3: TGCGCCAGCAGCGAAAGGGATGGCAGGGGGCCTGAGGACTTC.

This clonotype showed up just a few times. The V and J genes are TRBV10-3 and TRBJ2-5; 12 positions match TRBD2. V lost 4 bases and J lost 5; bases outside the gene matches: 8. CDR3 length: 16 amino acids. CDR1 is ENHRY and CDR2 is SYGVKD in the germline V gene. This CDR3 is CAISVASGGAMETQYF. The CDR3 nucleotides are TGTGCCATCAGTGTGGCTAGCGGGGGGGCTATGGAGACCCAGTACTTC.

The gene calls are TRBV28 and TRBJ2-5; D is uncertain. Germline CDR1 is MDHEN and CDR2 is SYDVKM. Between the trimmed V and J ends, which lost 6 bases and 0 bases, there was a span of 11 bases. This CDR3 has 14 amino acids. CDR3 amino acids: CASSPPGDQETQYF. CDR3 DNA: TGTGCCAGCAGCCCCCCCGGCGACCAAGAGACCCAGTACTTC.

The rearrangement links TRBV6-1 to TRBJ2-3, with 9 nucleotides matching TRBD2. Trimming removed 6 bases from V and 4 bases from J; junction bases left unmatched: 11. Germline V CDR1 and CDR2: MNHNS, SASEGT. The CDR3 consists of 16 residues. The CDR3 coding sequence is TGTGCCAGCAGATCCCGGAGCGGCGGGGGGGCAGATACGCAGTATTTT. It is translated as CASRSRSGGGADTQYF.

This clonotype turned up a few times. The chain employs TRBV3-1 and TRBJ2-5, with D perhaps TRBD1 (6 bases). V shed 0 bases and J shed 4 bases, with 15 bases lying between them. The CDR3 runs to 16 residues. Germline CDR1 is LGHDT and CDR2 is YNNKEL (reference sequence). The CDR3 DNA reads as TGTGCCAGCAGCCAAGATATGGGGGCTGGTGGAGAGACCCAGTACTTC. Amino acid sequence: CASSQDMGAGGETQYF.

This clonotype came up a few times. V is TRBV9 and J is TRBJ2-3; D is undetermined. Germline-derived CDR1 and CDR2 are SGDLS and YYNGEE. The CDR3 has 13 residues. Trimming pared 3 bases from V and 4 bases from J, leaving 9 bases between. As DNA, the CDR3 is TGTGCCAGCAGCGCCTCGAGGCCAGATACGCAGTATTTT. Translating gives CASSASRPDTQYF.

In this sample, this clonotype turned up a few times. The chain joins TRBV5-4 to TRBJ2-1; TRBD2 matches at 10 bases. V dropped 0 bases and J dropped 4; count of bases not matched to a gene: 7. The CDR3 runs 17 residues. Per germline, CDR1 SGHNT and CDR2 YYREEE (reference sequence). CDR3 protein: CASSLAPSGGAYNEQFF. The CDR3 DNA is TGTGCCAGCAGCTTGGCCCCCAGCGGGGGGGCTTACAATGAGCAGTTCTTC. Based on the CDR3 plus reference TRBV5-4 and TRBJ2-1, the full variable domain is ETGVTQSPTHLIKTRGQQVTLRCSSQSGHNTVSWYQQALGQGPQFIFQYYREEENGRGNFPPRFSGLQFPNYSSELNVNALELDDSALYLCASSLAPSGGAYNEQFFGPGTRLTVL.

The chain is built from TRBV10-3 and TRBJ1-6; the D gene is possibly TRBD1 (6 bases). The germline CDR1 and CDR2 sequences are ENHRY and SYGVKD. The V end lost 6 bases, the J end lost 9 bases, and 9 bases lay between the germline ends. The CDR3 sequence is 12 residues long. This CDR3 is CAISQGSSPLHF. CDR3 nucleotide sequence: TGTGCCATCAGCCAGGGGAGTTCACCCCTCCACTTT.

This clonotype was recorded many times. This chain connects TRBV5-1 to TRBJ1-2; 7 bases map to TRBD1. V lost 0 bases to trimming and J lost 8 bases; unmatched junction nucleotides: 4. The CDR3 runs to 13 residues. Looked up from germline, CDR1 is SGHRS and CDR2 is YFSETQ. The CDR3 loop is CASSLGQGNGYTF. CDR3 in DNA: TGCGCCAGCAGCTTGGGACAGGGTAACGGCTACACCTTC.

This clonotype has a handful of counts. V usage is TRBV4-1 and J usage is TRBJ2-6; a weak D match, TRBD1 (6 bases). The CDR3 length is 15 residues. V lost 8 bases, J lost 2 bases, and 13 bases lay in between. The germline V gene encodes CDR1 MGHRA and CDR2 YSYEKL. This CDR3 reads CASRLPGAGANVLTF. The CDR3 region has the DNA TGCGCCAGCCGCCTACCAGGGGCTGGGGCCAACGTCCTGACTTTC.

The genes are TRBV20-1 and TRBJ2-1; 8 bases are a match to TRBD1. The DNA end is a closer match to TRBJ2-5, so the J assignment may be wrong. The CDR3 runs 16 residues. The germline V gene has CDR1 DFQATT and CDR2 SNEGSKA (reference sequence). CDR3 in amino acids: CSARALFQGADGTQYF. The CDR3 DNA sequence: TGCAGTGCTAGAGCCCTATTCCAGGGGGCTGATGGGACCCAGTACTTC.